The 13 T cell receptor beta chains reported below all come from one sample, sequenced in a study of T cells in Graves' hyperthyroidism and ophthalmopathy (dated by TCRdb to the late 2010s). To prepare the library, multiplex PCR was applied. For sequencing, an Illumina HiSeq 2000 was employed. TCR beta CDR3 regions were amplified from RNA transcripts. The first round of RT-PCR for the TCR CDR3 was performed with the HTBI primer set and the Qiagen OneStep RT-PCR kit. TCRdb ran its own pipeline on the public reads, namely fastp trimming at Q25 and MiXCR clone calling, and kept in-frame beta chains. Rows matching on CDR3 protein sequence are summarized as one entry with the most common DNA and genes. The sample has about 590,000 distinct CDR3 sequences on record, approximately 14% of them singletons. 7.3% of the sample comes from the top ten. Sample: blood. The receptor source for this set is a woman under 40 with Graves' hyperthyroidism.

This clonotype was detected ten times or more. The rearrangement links TRBV20-1 to TRBJ2-3; 8 bases are a match to TRBD2. The CDR3 has 17 amino acids. Germline CDR1 and CDR2: DFQATT and SNEGSKA (reference sequence). The V segment lost 0 bases and the J segment 3 bases; nucleotides outside the gene matches: 11. The CDR3 sequence is CSARDPRLAGGTDTQYF. CDR3 bases: TGCAGTGCTAGAGATCCGCGGCTAGCGGGCGGGACAGATACGCAGTATTTT.

This clonotype was observed at least ten times. The chain has TRBV27 and TRBJ2-7, with a weak D call TRBD2 (7 bases). Germline V gives CDR1 MNHEY, CDR2 SMNVEV (reference sequence). The germline V and J ends were trimmed by 6 bases and 0 bases, with 15 bases remaining between them. CDR3 length: 15 residues. This CDR3 reads CASSPRGGGSYEQYF. CDR3 DNA sequence: TGTGCCAGCAGCCCCAGGGGAGGGGGCTCCTACGAGCAGTACTTC.

Regarding this clonotype: Since a much larger clone is just one base distant, this may be a read error. The conserved closing phenylalanine or tryptophan is absent in this CDR3, likely reflecting a read error. V usage is TRBV9 and J usage is TRBJ2-3; no clear D gene. Per germline, CDR1 SGDLS and CDR2 YYNGEE. This CDR3 region has 14 residues. V was clipped by 5 bases and J by 2 bases, with 12 bases between them. CDR3 DNA sequence: TGTGCCAGCAGTCTGTCGATAGACACAGATACGCAGTATCTT. Translating gives CASSLSIDTDTQYL.

This clonotype has ten or more counts. The chain uses TRBV18 and TRBJ2-1; 9 nucleotides agree with TRBD2. Germline V gene sequence: CDR1 KGHSH, CDR2 LQKENI. The length of the CDR3 is 16 residues. Germline trimming cut 3 bases from V and 5 bases from J; bases unmatched to any gene: 8. The CDR3 reads CASSPSSGSTDNEQFF. The DNA of the CDR3 is TGTGCCAGCTCACCGAGTAGCGGGAGTACCGACAATGAGCAGTTCTTC.

This clonotype was recorded at least ten times. The chain has TRBV3-1 and TRBJ1-5; no clear D gene. Per germline, CDR1 LGHDT and CDR2 YNNKEL (reference sequence). V lost 0 bases and J 4 bases, leaving 10 bases between the germline ends. The CDR3 length is 15 residues. The CDR3 reads CASSQDSDLNQPQHF. In DNA form, the CDR3 reads TGTGCCAGCAGCCAAGATTCGGACTTAAATCAGCCCCAGCATTTT.

The chain joins TRBV30 to TRBJ2-7; TRBD2 aligns across 8 bases. The germline V gene encodes CDR1 GTSNPN and CDR2 SVGIG (reference sequence). CDR3 length equals 14 residues. The V gene end was trimmed by 5 bases and the J gene end by 5 bases; junction bases not matched to a gene: 11. The CDR3 DNA sequence: TGTGCCTGGGCCGGGACGCGCGGGAGGAACGAGCAGTACTTC. Translating gives CAWAGTRGRNEQYF.

This rearrangement joins TRBV25-1 to TRBJ2-1; D not resolved. The V end lost 8 bases, the J end lost 10 bases, and 15 bases lay between the germline ends. CDR1 and CDR2 (germline): MGHDK, SYGVNS. The CDR3 sequence is 12 residues long. Here the CDR3 reads CASGTFLGEQFF. The CDR3 DNA reads as TGTGCCAGCGGAACCTTTCTGGGGGAGCAGTTCTTC.

V usage is TRBV19 and J usage is TRBJ2-7, with 7 nucleotides matching TRBD2. CDR3 length: 13 amino acids. Germline V gives CDR1 LNHDA, CDR2 SQIVND (reference sequence). J was trimmed by 6 bases and V by 4 bases; bases with no gene match: 6. DNA of the CDR3: TGTGCCAGTAGTAGCGGGAGAGGAGTCGAGCAGTACTTC. Protein product: CASSSGRGVEQYF.

This clonotype occurred many times. The chain employs TRBV7-9 and TRBJ2-3, with D tentatively TRBD1 (5 bases). Germline V gene lookup returns CDR1 SEHNR and CDR2 FQNEAQ (reference sequence). Between the trimmed V and J ends, which lost 2 bases and 2 bases, there was a span of 11 bases. CDR3 size: 15 residues. The CDR3 coding sequence is TGTGCCAGCAGCTTAAGGGGTTTAGACACAGATACGCAGTATTTT. Translation gives CASSLRGLDTDTQYF.

Ten or more counts support this clonotype. The chain links TRBV2 to TRBJ1-5; D remains ambiguous. Germline CDR1 is SNHLY and CDR2 is FYNNEI. The CDR3 contains 15 residues. V lost 7 bases and J lost 4, with 17 bases in between. The CDR3 DNA sequence: TGTGCCAGCAACCCGGGCGGGGAGATTAATCAGCCCCAGCATTTT. Protein product: CASNPGGEINQPQHF.

This clonotype was observed many times. The chain employs TRBV11-2 and TRBJ2-5, with D possibly being TRBD1 or TRBD2 (5 bases each). From germline, CDR1 is SGHAT and CDR2 FQNNGV. With 0 bases removed from V and 2 bases from J, the gap between germline ends came to 10 bases. The CDR3 is 15 residues long. CDR3 nucleotides: TGTGCCAGCAGCTTAGATGGGACGATTCAAGAGACCCAGTACTTC. It specifies CASSLDGTIQETQYF.

This clonotype was found many times. The J gene is TRBJ2-3, the V gene TRBV14; D is perhaps TRBD2 (6 bases). This CDR3 is 16 amino acids long. The germline V and J ends were trimmed by 2 bases and 2 bases, with 14 bases remaining between them. Per germline, CDR1 SGHDN and CDR2 FVKESK. The CDR3 reads CASSQIGTASTDTQYF. The DNA of the CDR3 is TGTGCCAGCAGCCAAATCGGGACTGCCTCCACAGATACGCAGTATTTT.

A few counts support this clonotype. This chain uses TRBV20-1 with TRBJ2-7, with a possible D match to TRBD1 (5 bases). Germline V gives CDR1 DFQATT, CDR2 SNEGSKA (reference sequence). The V end lost 0 bases, the J end lost 0 bases, and 18 bases lay between the germline ends. CDR3 length: 17 residues. CDR3 region: CSARDGVLLGHSYEQYF. Written as DNA, the CDR3 is TGCAGTGCTAGAGATGGGGTACTGTTAGGACACTCCTACGAGCAGTACTTC.